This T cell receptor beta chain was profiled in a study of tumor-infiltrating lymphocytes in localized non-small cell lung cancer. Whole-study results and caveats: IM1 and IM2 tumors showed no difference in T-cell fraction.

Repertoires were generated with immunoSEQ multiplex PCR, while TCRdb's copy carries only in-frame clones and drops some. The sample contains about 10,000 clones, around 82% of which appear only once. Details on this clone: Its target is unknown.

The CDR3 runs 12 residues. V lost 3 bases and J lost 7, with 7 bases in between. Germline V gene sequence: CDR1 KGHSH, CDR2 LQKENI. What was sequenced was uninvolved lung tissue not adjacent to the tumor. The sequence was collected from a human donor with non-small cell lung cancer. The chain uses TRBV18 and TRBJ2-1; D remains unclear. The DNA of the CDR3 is TGTGCCAGCTCACCTCAAAGAAATGAGCAGTTCTTC. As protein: CASSPQRNEQFF.